These 18 T cell receptor beta chains were sequenced from one sample in a study of cytomegalovirus exposure and HLA in healthy donors. Some clones are missing from TCRdb's copy, which holds only in-frame ones; the method was immunoSEQ multiplex PCR. The sample has 190,000 or so clones, about 86% seen once; the top ten hold 2.5% to 3%. Sequenced: PBMCs. These receptor sequences come from a woman aged 18-30 years in good health and CMV-seropositive.

The chain recombines TRBV9 with TRBJ2-7; 8 bases align to TRBD1. CDR1 and CDR2 (germline): SGDLS, YYNGEE. With V trimmed by 4 bases and J by 3 bases, 15 bases remained unmatched. The CDR3 spans 17 residues. The DNA for the CDR3 is TGTGCCAGCAGCCTAGGGGTAGGGACAGGTCCATACTACGAGCAGTACTTC. Amino acids: CASSLGVGTGPYYEQYF.

The J gene is TRBJ1-1, the V gene TRBV28; TRBD1 aligns across 7 bases. There are 15 residues in the CDR3. Germline V CDR1 and CDR2: MDHEN, SYDVKM. V was pared by 4 bases and J by 4 bases, with 9 bases of the junction left unmatched. The CDR3 loop reads CASSSTGAGGTEAFF. The CDR3 DNA follows: TGTGCCAGCAGTTCCACAGGGGCGGGGGGCACTGAAGCTTTCTTT.

The rearrangement uses TRBV19 and TRBJ2-4, with D perhaps TRBD1 (7 bases). The CDR3 sequence is 18 residues long. Germline V CDR1 and CDR2: LNHDA, SQIVND (reference sequence). Between the trimmed V and J ends, which lost 8 bases and 0 bases, there was a span of 23 bases. The chain's CDR3 is CASAGGFPLKLAKNIQYF. The CDR3 nucleotides are TGTGCCAGTGCAGGGGGGTTCCCTCTAAAGCTAGCCAAAAACATTCAGTACTTC. The full variable domain, rest sourced from reference TRBV19 and TRBJ2-4, is DGGITQSPKYLFRKEGQNVTLSCEQNLNHDAMYWYRQDPGQGLRLIYYSQIVNDFQKGDIAEGYSVSREKKESFPLTVTSAQKNPTAFYLCASAGGFPLKLAKNIQYFGAGTRLSVL.

The genes are TRBV25-1 and TRBJ1-1, with 10 bases matching TRBD1. This CDR3 region has 16 residues. V shed 5 bases, J shed 0 bases, and the junction held 6 bases outside the gene matches. Germline-derived CDR1 and CDR2 are MGHDK and SYGVNS. CDR3 protein: CASSRQGQGMNTEAFF. The CDR3 nucleotides are TGTGCCAGCAGTAGACAGGGACAGGGGATGAACACTGAAGCTTTCTTT. The entire variable domain, with the rest obtained from reference TRBV25-1 and TRBJ1-1, is as follows: EADIYQTPRYLVIGTGKKITLECSQTMGHDKMYWYQQDPGMELHLIHYSYGVNSTEKGDLSSESTVSRIRTEHFPLTLESARPSHTSQYLCASSRQGQGMNTEAFFGQGTRLTVV.

This clone was seen only once. The V call is TRBV5-4, the J call TRBJ2-5, with a weak D call TRBD2 (5 bases). The germline V gene encodes CDR1 SGHNT and CDR2 YYREEE (reference sequence). Trimming shortened V by 1 base and J by 1 base, and 5 bases separated the two germline ends. This CDR3 spans 13 amino acids. The CDR3 region has the DNA TGTGCCAGCAGCTTGCGGGGCCAAGAGACCCAGTACTTC. This codes for CASSLRGQETQYF.

J is TRBJ1-4 and V is TRBV5-1, with unresolved D. The germline CDR1 and CDR2 sequences are SGHRS and YFSETQ. Trimming left V 4 bases short and J 3 bases short, with 10 bases between. This CDR3 comprises 14 residues. The DNA of the CDR3 is TGCGCCAGCAGCCCGAGGTTGTCTAATGAAAAACTGTTTTTT. It encodes CASSPRLSNEKLFF.

CDR3 in amino acids: CSVSWDRTIGANVLTF. In DNA form, the CDR3 reads TGCAGCGTAAGCTGGGACAGAACTATTGGGGCCAACGTCCTGACTTTC. The chain combines TRBV29-1 with TRBJ2-6; 7 nucleotides line up with TRBD1. Germline V gene sequence: CDR1 SQVTM, CDR2 ANQGSEA. This CDR3 spans 16 amino acids. After removal of 6 bases from V and 3 bases from J, the junction contained 11 bases not matched to a gene.

This clone came up a few times. V is TRBV6-5 and J is TRBJ1-2, with 8 nucleotides matching TRBD1. The J segment lost 7 bases and the V segment lost 5 bases, leaving 3 bases of the junction unmatched. This CDR3 region has 12 residues. Germline V lookup: CDR1 MNHEY, CDR2 SVGAGI. CDR3 DNA sequence: TGTGCCAGCAGTAGACAGGGGAGTGGCTACACCTTC. Its translation is CASSRQGSGYTF.

The chain has TRBV14 and TRBJ1-5; no firm D call. CDR3 length: 13 residues. The germline V and J ends were trimmed by 0 bases and 12 bases, with 12 bases remaining between them. Germline V gene sequence: CDR1 SGHDN, CDR2 FVKESK. The CDR3 loop is CASSQDWSGLQHF. CDR3 in DNA: TGTGCCAGCAGCCAAGATTGGAGTGGTCTCCAGCATTTT. Filled out from reference TRBV14 and TRBJ1-5, the complete variable domain reads EAGVTQFPSHSVIEKGQTVTLRCDPISGHDNLYWYRRVMGKEIKFLLHFVKESKQDESGMPNNRFLAERTGGTYSTLKVQPAELEDSGVYFCASSQDWSGLQHFGDGTRLSIL.

The chain recombines TRBV18 with TRBJ2-1, with D maybe TRBD2 (5 bases). Germline V gene data show CDR1 as KGHSH and CDR2 as LQKENI. V was trimmed by 2 bases and J by 12 bases, leaving 14 bases between them. The CDR3 covers 13 residues. CDR3 sequence reads: CASSPDQEAGQFF. The DNA of the CDR3 is TGTGCCAGCTCACCAGACCAGGAGGCAGGGCAGTTCTTC.

The chain carries TRBV5-4 and TRBJ1-2, with 9 bases that match TRBD1. The V and J ends lost 7 bases and 4 bases, in that order; junction bases with no gene match: 8. The germline V gene has CDR1 SGHNT and CDR2 YYREEE (reference sequence). The CDR3 sequence is 14 residues long. The CDR3 loop is CASSRQGGGYGYTF. The CDR3 nucleotides are TGTGCCAGCTCCCGACAGGGGGGGGGCTATGGCTACACCTTC.

The chain combines TRBV27 with TRBJ1-2; D is undetermined. Germline CDR1 reads MNHEY; CDR2 reads SMNVEV (reference sequence). There are 13 residues in the CDR3. With 6 bases removed from V and 2 bases from J, the gap between germline ends came to 10 bases. CDR3 coding DNA: TGTGCCAGCAGGAACCATCAGAACTATGGCTACACCTTC. Encoded protein: CASRNHQNYGYTF.

The chain uses TRBV4-2 and TRBJ1-1, with D possibly TRBD1 on 6 matching bases. V was trimmed by 4 bases and J by 5 bases, leaving 20 bases between them. The CDR3 extends over 16 amino acids. Germline CDR1 reads LGHNA; CDR2 reads YNFKEQ. In nucleotides, the CDR3 is TGTGCCAGCAGCCCCTTATTACAGGGTAGTTTTACTGAAGCTTTCTTT. It yields the protein CASSPLLQGSFTEAFF.

The rearrangement joins TRBV9 to TRBJ2-3; D is unclear. V shed 0 bases and J shed 0 bases, with 11 bases lying between them. Germline V gene sequence: CDR1 SGDLS, CDR2 YYNGEE. The CDR3 has 16 amino acids. The CDR3 protein is CASSVVAQKSTDTQYF. DNA of the CDR3: TGTGCCAGCAGCGTAGTGGCACAAAAAAGCACAGATACGCAGTATTTT. The full variable domain, completed using reference TRBV9 and TRBJ2-3, is DSGVTQTPKHLITATGQRVTLRCSPRSGDLSVYWYQQSLDQGLQFLIQYYNGEERAKGNILERFSAQQFPDLHSELNLSSLELGDSALYFCASSVVAQKSTDTQYFGPGTRLTVL.

This chain joins TRBV15 and TRBJ2-2; 7 bases line up with TRBD2. Unmatched junction bases numbered 4, after V lost 3 bases and J lost 0 bases. Germline CDR1 reads LNHNV; CDR2 reads YYDKDF (reference sequence). This CDR3 is 16 amino acids long. The CDR3 reads CATSSGGNSNTGELFF. Written as DNA, the CDR3 is TGTGCCACCAGCAGCGGGGGGAACTCGAACACCGGGGAGCTGTTTTTT.

The chain is built from TRBV4-2 and TRBJ1-5; TRBD1 is a possible D gene (5 bases). Between the trimmed V and J ends, which lost 0 bases and 7 bases, there was a span of 16 bases. The CDR3 runs to 16 residues. From germline, CDR1 is LGHNA and CDR2 YNFKEQ. The CDR3 DNA follows: TGTGCCAGCAGCCAAGAGATTGGACAAGTAGAACAGCCCCAGCATTTT. It is translated as CASSQEIGQVEQPQHF.

The DNA for the CDR3 is TGTGCCAGCAGTACCTTTTTGACAGGGGGCAAAAACATTCAGTACTTC. It is translated as CASSTFLTGGKNIQYF. The chain combines TRBV27 with TRBJ2-4; TRBD1 matches at 9 bases. The CDR3 covers 16 residues. V was clipped by 5 bases and J by 3 bases; unmatched bases: 8. Germline CDR1 and CDR2: MNHEY and SMNVEV (reference sequence).

The chain is built from TRBV25-1 and TRBJ2-7; a possible D gene is TRBD2 (6 bases). Germline assignment: CDR1 MGHDK and CDR2 SYGVNS. The CDR3 loop spans 15 amino acids. The V end was cut by 10 bases, the J end by 2 bases, with 21 bases between. As DNA, the CDR3 is TGTGCCACTTTGGGGAGAGGGGAGGTACCCTACGAGCAGTACTTC. Translation: CATLGRGEVPYEQYF.